This T cell receptor beta chain was sequenced in a study of shared clonotypes between healthy human individuals. With respect to this clone: What it recognizes is unknown.

Findings of the study overall: In several donors, 4.5% to 5.5% of naive CD4 clonotypes appeared in common. Only blood was sampled, and tissue TCR repertoires likely differ from blood ones.

This CDR3 has 16 residues. Germline-derived CDR1 and CDR2 are MNHEY and SMNVEV (reference sequence). The V gene end was trimmed by 1 base and the J gene end by 2 bases; junction bases not matched to a gene: 3. Generated by immunoSEQ multiplex PCR, the TCRdb table keeps only in-frame clones and is missing some. The sample has 2 million to 2.5 million clones, 93% seen once. CD45RA+ naive and CD45RA-negative memory subsets were separated from CD4+ cells. The chain employs TRBV27 and TRBJ2-7, with 12 positions matching TRBD2. This TCR was sampled from a man in his late teens or twenties in good health. Some clones in this sample may be carry-over from other donors' samples. The sample was naive CD4+ T cells from PBMCs. Subset of the sample: CD45RA+ positively selected. Here the CDR3 reads CASSLFPSGRAYEQYF. The CDR3 DNA is TGTGCCAGCAGTTTATTCCCTAGCGGGAGGGCCTACGAGCAGTACTTC.